These T cell receptor beta chains were read from a single sample in a study of cytomegalovirus exposure and HLA in healthy donors. Assay used: immunoSEQ multiplex PCR; TCRdb lists only in-frame clones, some missing. The table shows 50,000 to 80,000 clones, with over 75% occurring only once. The sequencing input was PBMCs. The receptors were sampled from a male donor in good health and CMV-seropositive. Both conserved end residues are part of each CDR3. A D gene is named only where the DNA matches it firmly. Expanded clones get a size class; other rows say once, few or many, or leave the size out.

d_gene: TRBD1; v_gene: TRBV5-4; abundance: -; j_gene: TRBJ2-2; CDR3nt: TGTGCCAGCAGCTCCGGGACAGGGAGGTTTCGCACCGGGGAGCTGTTTTTT; CDR3aa: CASSSGTGRFRTGELFF
d_gene: -; v_gene: TRBV30; abundance: -; j_gene: TRBJ1-1; CDR3nt: TGTGCCTGGAGTGACCGGGATGCGAACACTGAAGCTTTCTTT; CDR3aa: CAWSDRDANTEAFF
d_gene: TRBD1; v_gene: TRBV27; abundance: few; j_gene: TRBJ1-1; CDR3nt: TGTGCCAGCAGGGGGACAGGGTATGGTGAAGCTTTCTTT; CDR3aa: CASRGTGYGEAFF
d_gene: -; v_gene: TRBV10-3; abundance: few; j_gene: TRBJ2-1; CDR3nt: TGTGCCGCTCGGGGGGCTCACAATGAGCAGTTCTTC; CDR3aa: CAARGAHNEQFF
d_gene: TRBD1; v_gene: TRBV28; abundance: -; j_gene: TRBJ2-3; CDR3nt: TGTGCCAGCAGTGGGTTACAGGGGATAATCACAGATACGCAGTATTTT; CDR3aa: CASSGLQGIITDTQYF
d_gene: -; v_gene: TRBV20-1; abundance: few; j_gene: TRBJ1-2; CDR3nt: TGCAGTGCTTCCGGGGACTATGGCTACACCTTC; CDR3aa: CSASGDYGYTF
d_gene: -; v_gene: TRBV7-9; abundance: -; j_gene: TRBJ2-1; CDR3nt: TGTGCCAGCAGCTTATCGGTGGAGCCCCAGCAGTTCTTC; CDR3aa: CASSLSVEPQQFF
d_gene: TRBD2; v_gene: TRBV27; abundance: -; j_gene: TRBJ2-3; CDR3nt: TGTGCCAGCAGTTGGGGCTCTCTAGCGGGGTACACAGATACGCAGTATTTT; CDR3aa: CASSWGSLAGYTDTQYF
d_gene: -; v_gene: TRBV19; abundance: -; j_gene: TRBJ2-1; CDR3nt: TGTGCCAGTAGTATCTGGGCTGAGCAGTTCTTC; CDR3aa: CASSIWAEQFF
d_gene: TRBD2; v_gene: TRBV6-4; abundance: -; j_gene: TRBJ2-1; CDR3nt: TGTGCCAGCAGTGAGGTAGCGGGGCAGTACGAGCAGTTCTTC; CDR3aa: CASSEVAGQYEQFF
d_gene: -; v_gene: TRBV5-4; abundance: -; j_gene: TRBJ1-6; CDR3nt: TGTGCCAGCAAGAGGGAGGATTCACCCCTCCACTTT; CDR3aa: CASKREDSPLHF
d_gene: -; v_gene: TRBV7-3; abundance: -; j_gene: TRBJ2-7; CDR3nt: TGTGCCAGCAGCTTAATAGAGAGTCCCCTGTACGAGCAGTACTTC; CDR3aa: CASSLIESPLYEQYF
d_gene: TRBD1; v_gene: TRBV7-9; abundance: -; j_gene: TRBJ1-1; CDR3nt: TGTGCCAGCAGCATCCGGGGACAGGGGTTTTTTGAAGCTTTCTTT; CDR3aa: CASSIRGQGFFEAFF
d_gene: -; v_gene: TRBV6-5; abundance: -; j_gene: TRBJ1-1; CDR3nt: TGTGCCAGCAGTTACTCAGGGGAAGACCTGAACACTGAAGCTTTCTTT; CDR3aa: CASSYSGEDLNTEAFF
d_gene: TRBD2; v_gene: TRBV9; abundance: -; j_gene: TRBJ2-7; CDR3nt: TGTGCCAGCAGCGTAGCGGCGGGGGGGCTGCTCTACGAGCAGTACTTC; CDR3aa: CASSVAAGGLLYEQYF
d_gene: TRBD2; v_gene: TRBV6-1; abundance: -; j_gene: TRBJ2-3; CDR3nt: TGTGCCAGCAGACTACTAGCGGGAAGCACAGATACGCAGTATTTT; CDR3aa: CASRLLAGSTDTQYF
d_gene: TRBD1; v_gene: TRBV13; abundance: -; j_gene: TRBJ1-6; CDR3nt: TGTGCCAGCAGCCGAGCTGCGGACAGGGCGGATAATTCACCCCTCCACTTT; CDR3aa: CASSRAADRADNSPLHF
d_gene: -; v_gene: TRBV15; abundance: once; j_gene: TRBJ1-4; CDR3nt: TGTGCCACCAGCAGAGATCGGGGAGGGGCGATGGAGGAAAAACTGTTTTTT; CDR3aa: CATSRDRGGAMEEKLFF
d_gene: -; v_gene: TRBV19; abundance: -; j_gene: TRBJ1-5; CDR3nt: TGTGCCAGTAGGGGCGCTCATCAGCCCCAGCATTTT; CDR3aa: CASRGAHQPQHF
d_gene: -; v_gene: TRBV15; abundance: -; j_gene: TRBJ2-1; CDR3nt: TGTGCCACCAGCAGAGGCGATAACAGGGAAACCCTTGGGGAGCAGTTCTTC; CDR3aa: CATSRGDNRETLGEQFF
d_gene: -; v_gene: TRBV6-5; abundance: many; j_gene: TRBJ1-2; CDR3nt: TGTGCCAGCACCTTCAGGCGGACAGAGAACTATGGCTACACCTTC; CDR3aa: CASTFRRTENYGYTF
d_gene: TRBD2; v_gene: TRBV27; abundance: -; j_gene: TRBJ2-3; CDR3nt: TGTGCCAGCAGTTTGATGGCGGGGGGACTCCCGACCAGCACAGATACGCAGTATTTT; CDR3aa: CASSLMAGGLPTSTDTQYF
d_gene: TRBD1; v_gene: TRBV4-1; abundance: -; j_gene: TRBJ2-4; CDR3nt: TGCGCCAGCAGCCAAGAACAGGGGTTAGCCAAAAACATTCAGTACTTC; CDR3aa: CASSQEQGLAKNIQYF
d_gene: TRBD1; v_gene: TRBV30; abundance: once; j_gene: TRBJ2-7; CDR3nt: TGTGCCTGGAGACCAGGGGGCCACGAGCAGTACTTC; CDR3aa: CAWRPGGHEQYF
d_gene: -; v_gene: TRBV7-2; abundance: -; j_gene: TRBJ1-4; CDR3nt: TGTGCCAGCAGCTTGAGGCCGCCCTCCCATAATGAAAAACTGTTTTTT; CDR3aa: CASSLRPPSHNEKLFF
d_gene: TRBD2; v_gene: TRBV5-6; abundance: -; j_gene: TRBJ2-7; CDR3nt: TGTGCCAGCAGCTCCCCTGGCTCCGGGACTAGCTCCCACGAGCAGTACTTC; CDR3aa: CASSSPGSGTSSHEQYF